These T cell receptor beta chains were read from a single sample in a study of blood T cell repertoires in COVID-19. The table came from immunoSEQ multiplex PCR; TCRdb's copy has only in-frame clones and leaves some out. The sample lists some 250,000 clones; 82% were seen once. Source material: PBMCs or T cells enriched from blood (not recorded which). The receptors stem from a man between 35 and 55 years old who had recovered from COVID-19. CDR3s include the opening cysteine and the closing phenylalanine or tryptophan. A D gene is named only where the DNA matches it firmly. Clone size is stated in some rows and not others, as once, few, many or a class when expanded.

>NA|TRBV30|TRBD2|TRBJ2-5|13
TGTGCCTGGAGTATTTTAGCGGGAGAGACCCAGTACTTC
CAWSILAGETQYF
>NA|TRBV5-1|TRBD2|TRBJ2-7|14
TGCGCCAGCAGCTTTGGGGGGGACTCCTACGAGCAGTACTTC
CASSFGGDSYEQYF
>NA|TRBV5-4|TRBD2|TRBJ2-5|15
TGTGCCAGCAGCTCTAGCGGGAGCGTCCAAGAGACCCAGTACTTC
CASSSSGSVQETQYF
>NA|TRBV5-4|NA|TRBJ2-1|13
TGTGCCAGCAGCTCCGACGGGTACAATGAGCAGTTCTTC
CASSSDGYNEQFF
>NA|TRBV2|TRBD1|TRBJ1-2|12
TGTGCCAGCGGGGGACAGGGCTATGGCTACACCTTC
CASGGQGYGYTF
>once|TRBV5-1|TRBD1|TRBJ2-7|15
TGCGCCAGCAGCTTGATAGGACAGGGCCCCTACGAGCAGTACTTC
CASSLIGQGPYEQYF
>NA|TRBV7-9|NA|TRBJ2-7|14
TGTGCCAGCAGCCCCGACCGCGACAGTTACGAGCAGTACTTC
CASSPDRDSYEQYF
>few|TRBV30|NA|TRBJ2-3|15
TGTGCCTGGAGTGTTGGAGGGAAGGGGACAGATACGCAGTATTTT
CAWSVGGKGTDTQYF
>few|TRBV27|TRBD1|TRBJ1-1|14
TGTGCCAGCAGTCAAGACAGGGGGCGTACTGAAGCTTTCTTT
CASSQDRGRTEAFF
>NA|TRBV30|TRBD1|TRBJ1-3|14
TGTGCCTGGAGCGGGACAGGGGCTGGAAACACCATATATTTT
CAWSGTGAGNTIYF
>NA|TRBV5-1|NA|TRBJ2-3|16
TGCGCCCGCAGGCAGGGGCCGGCGTTCGGCACAGATACGCAGTATTTT
CARRQGPAFGTDTQYF
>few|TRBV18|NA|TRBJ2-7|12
TGTGCCAGCTCACCCTCCGGGAACGAGCAGTACTTC
CASSPSGNEQYF
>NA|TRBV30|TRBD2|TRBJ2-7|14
TGTGCCTGGAACTCGGGTCAAGGCGGGAGAGAGCAGTACTTC
CAWNSGQGGREQYF
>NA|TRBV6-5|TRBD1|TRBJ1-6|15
TGTGCCAGCAGTTACGCGGACAGGGGCACTTCACCCCTCCACTTT
CASSYADRGTSPLHF
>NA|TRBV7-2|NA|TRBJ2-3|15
TGTGCCAGCAGCTTGGTCCTAGCATCTTCAGATACGCAGTATTTT
CASSLVLASSDTQYF
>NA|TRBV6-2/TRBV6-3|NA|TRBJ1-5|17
TGTGCCAGCAGTTACTCGAGCCAGCCTAGGAGCAATCAGCCCCAGCATTTT
CASSYSSQPRSNQPQHF
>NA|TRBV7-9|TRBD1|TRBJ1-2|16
TGTGCCAGCAGCTTAAGGGCAGGGGGTGATAACTATGGCTACACCTTC
CASSLRAGGDNYGYTF
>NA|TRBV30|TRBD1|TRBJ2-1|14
TGTGCCTGGTGCCGGGACAGGGCCTACAATGAGCAGTTCTTC
CAWCRDRAYNEQFF
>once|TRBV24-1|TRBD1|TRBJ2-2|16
TGTGCCACCAGTGATACCGGGACAGGGGGGACCGGGGAGCTGTTTTTT
CATSDTGTGGTGELFF
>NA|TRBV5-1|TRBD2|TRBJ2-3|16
TGCGCCAGCAGCTCTTGGACTAGCGTGAGCACAGATACGCAGTATTTT
CASSSWTSVSTDTQYF
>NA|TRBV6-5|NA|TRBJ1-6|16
TGTGCCAGCAGTTACGACCTCGGCCAGGGGAGATCACCCCTCCACTTT
CASSYDLGQGRSPLHF
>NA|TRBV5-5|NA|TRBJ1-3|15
TGTGCCAGCAGCCACCGGTCGGGCTCTGGAAACACCATATATTTT
CASSHRSGSGNTIYF
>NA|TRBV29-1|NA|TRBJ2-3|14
TGCAGCGTTGAAGGTGGGAGAGGTGCAGATACGCAGTATTTT
CSVEGGRGADTQYF
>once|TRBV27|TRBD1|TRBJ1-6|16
TGTGCCAGCAGTCCCAAGCCCGACAGGGGATATTCACCCCTCCACTTT
CASSPKPDRGYSPLHF
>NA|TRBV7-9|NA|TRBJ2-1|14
TGTGCCAGCAGCATATTTACAGGGAACAATGAGCAGTTCTTC
CASSIFTGNNEQFF
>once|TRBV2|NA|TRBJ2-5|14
TGTGCCAGCAGTGAAGCGACAGGGAGGGAGACCCAGTACTTC
CASSEATGRETQYF
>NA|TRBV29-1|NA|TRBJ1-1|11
TGCAGCGTTGGCAGGTTCACTGAAGCTTTCTTT
CSVGRFTEAFF
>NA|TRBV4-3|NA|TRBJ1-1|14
TGCGCCAGCAGCCAACACAGGCCGAACACTGAAGCTTTCTTT
CASSQHRPNTEAFF
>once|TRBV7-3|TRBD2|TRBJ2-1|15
TGTGCCAGCAGCTCTTGGACTAGCAGCTACAATGAGCAGTTCTTC
CASSSWTSSYNEQFF
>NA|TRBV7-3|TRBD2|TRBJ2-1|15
TGTGCCAGCAGCCCCGGACTAGCGAGGTACAATGAGCAGTTCTTC
CASSPGLARYNEQFF
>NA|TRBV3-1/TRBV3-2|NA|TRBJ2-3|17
NA
CASSQVSGQGGSDTQYF
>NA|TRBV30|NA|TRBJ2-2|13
TGTGCCTGGAGTGTACGAGGCACCGGGGAGCTGTTTTTT
CAWSVRGTGELFF
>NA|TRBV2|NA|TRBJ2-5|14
TGTGCCAGCAGTGAAGGGTCAGTCGTGGAGACCCAGTACTTC
CASSEGSVVETQYF
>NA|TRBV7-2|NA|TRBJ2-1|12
TGTGCCAGCAGCTTAGTATACAGGTCTCCGTTCTTC
CASSLVYRSPFF
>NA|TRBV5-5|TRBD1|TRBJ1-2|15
TGTGCCAGCAGCTTGGAACAGGGGGCCAACTATGGCTACACCTTC
CASSLEQGANYGYTF
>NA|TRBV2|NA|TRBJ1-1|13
TGTGCCAGCAATGAAATCATGAACACTGAAGCTTTCTTT
CASNEIMNTEAFF
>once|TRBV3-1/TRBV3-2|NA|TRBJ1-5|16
TGTGCCAGCAGCCAAGACTCAGGCAGTGTCAATCAGCCCCAGCATTTT
CASSQDSGSVNQPQHF
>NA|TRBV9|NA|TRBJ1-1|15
TGTGCCAGCAGCGTAGGTCGAGGACAGCTTTTTCAAGCTTTCTTT
CASSVGRGQLFQAFF
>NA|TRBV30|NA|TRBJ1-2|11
TGTGCCTGGAGTAAGGCCGAACGCGGGACCTTC
CAWSKAERGTF
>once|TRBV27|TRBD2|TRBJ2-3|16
TGTGCCAGCAGACCTCTACTAGCGGGAGCCCCAGATACGCAGTATTTT
CASRPLLAGAPDTQYF
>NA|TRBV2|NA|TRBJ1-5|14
TGTGCCAGCAGTGGGGCAGGGAGGGATCAGCCCCAGCATTTT
CASSGAGRDQPQHF